Each of the 20 T cell receptor beta chains below was sequenced from the same sample in a study of blood T cells in healthy people across ages. With a J-beta primer mix and a sample-barcoded 5' primer, a second PCR ran roughly 6 to 11 cycles. One entry per CDR3 protein, called by TCRdb with MiXCR from the 5' RACE reads. The sample shows fewer than 900,000 distinct CDR3 sequences, 40% to 45% of them seen only once. The sequencing input was blood. The receptors shown here come from a woman aged 55-69 years in good health.

J is TRBJ2-7 and V is TRBV7-9; possibly TRBD2 for D (6 bases). The DNA end is a closer match to TRBJ2-4, so the J assignment may be wrong. This CDR3 comprises 16 residues. CDR1 is SEHNR and CDR2 is FQNEAQ in the germline V gene (reference sequence). The CDR3 sequence: CASSFPRGSGEDIQYF. DNA for the CDR3: TGTGCCAGCAGCTTCCCCCGGGGTTCTGGGGAGGACATTCAGTACTTC.

A note on this clonotype: At one of its ends the junction is not consistent with the germline gene, which may arise from a read error. This chain links TRBV6-2 or TRBV6-3 with TRBJ1-2; no definite D call. Germline lookup yields CDR1 MNHEY and CDR2 SVGEGT. This CDR3 region has 13 residues. CDR3 in amino acids: CASQDDGNYGNTF. DNA of the CDR3: TGTGCCAGCCAGGACGACGGCAACTATGGCAACACCTTC.

A few counts support this clonotype. This sequence joins TRBV12-3 or TRBV12-4 and TRBJ2-3; 8 nucleotides agree with TRBD1. The junction had 5 bases not matched to a gene; V was cut back by 6 bases and J by 3 bases. This CDR3 contains 14 residues. CDR3 residues: CASRLQGATDTQYF. The CDR3 DNA is TGTGCCAGCAGATTGCAGGGGGCGACAGATACGCAGTATTTT.

For this clonotype: This may be a read error, as it is one base from a much larger clone. DNA for the CDR3: TGTGCCAGCAACCAGGGGAACGGGGGGGTCAGAGATACGCAGTATTTT. Translating it yields CASNQGNGGVRDTQYF. The chain is built from TRBV4-2 and TRBJ2-3; 8 bases match TRBD2. The CDR3 consists of 16 residues. The V and J ends lost 7 bases and 5 bases, in that order; junction bases with no gene match: 14. Germline assignment: CDR1 LGHNA and CDR2 YNFKEQ.

The V and J genes are TRBV15 and TRBJ2-2, with 10 nucleotides matching TRBD2. CDR3 length equals 17 residues. After removal of 0 bases from V and 1 base from J, the junction contained 2 bases not matched to a gene. Per the germline V gene, CDR1 is LNHNV and CDR2 is YYDKDF (reference sequence). The CDR3: CATSRDSSGRNTGELFF. DNA of the CDR3: TGTGCCACCAGCAGAGATTCTAGCGGGAGGAACACCGGGGAGCTGTTTTTT.

CDR3 residues: CASNGAGGATDTQYF. DNA of the CDR3: TGTGCCAGCAATGGAGCGGGAGGGGCTACAGATACGCAGTATTTT. This chain links TRBV7-9 with TRBJ2-3; 10 bases line up with TRBD2. Germline-derived CDR1 and CDR2 are SEHNR and FQNEAQ (reference sequence). The CDR3 covers 15 residues. Germline trimming cut 7 bases from V and 3 bases from J; bases unmatched to any gene: 7.

This clonotype turned up a few times. The DNA for the CDR3 is TGTGCCAGCAGTTACGGGGGGCAGAACAATCAGCCCCAGCATTTT. It is translated as CASSYGGQNNQPQHF. The rearrangement links TRBV6-5 to TRBJ1-5, with D tentatively TRBD1 (6 bases). The CDR3 is 15 amino acids. Trimming pared 2 bases from V and 3 bases from J, leaving 11 bases between. Germline V gives CDR1 MNHEY, CDR2 SVGAGI.

The chain joins TRBV2 to TRBJ2-7; no definite D call. The CDR3 is 15 residues long. Germline CDR1 SNHLY, CDR2 FYNNEI. Deletions cut 4 bases from V and 3 bases from J, with 16 bases between. CDR3 DNA sequence: TGTGCCAGCAGTGTTGCCAGAGGACCAATCTACGAGCAGTACTTC. It yields the protein CASSVARGPIYEQYF.

This clonotype was picked up a small number of times. This chain connects TRBV28 to TRBJ2-3; D uncertain. The CDR3 loop spans 15 amino acids. V lost 6 bases and J 2 bases, leaving 15 bases between the germline ends. CDR1 and CDR2 from the germline V gene are MDHEN and SYDVKM. The CDR3 reads CASSRRVGYTDTQYF. The CDR3 region has the DNA TGTGCCAGCAGCCGTCGGGTGGGGTACACAGATACGCAGTATTTT.

This clonotype was picked up a small number of times. The V and J genes are TRBV29-1 and TRBJ1-2, with 7 bases fitting TRBD1. The junction had 11 bases not matched to a gene; V was cut back by 8 bases and J by 2 bases. This CDR3 is built from 14 residues. The germline CDR1 and CDR2 sequences are SQVTM and ANQGSEA. The CDR3 protein is CSTQTGTVNYGYTF. CDR3 sequence (DNA): TGCAGCACCCAGACCGGGACAGTCAACTATGGCTACACCTTC.

The chain employs TRBV20-1 and TRBJ1-2; no definite D call. The length of the CDR3 is 12 residues. Looked up from germline, CDR1 is DFQATT and CDR2 is SNEGSKA (reference sequence). V shed 7 bases and J shed 1 base, with 10 bases lying between them. The CDR3 DNA reads as TGCAGTGTAAACATGGGTAACTATGGCTACACCTTC. Translating it yields CSVNMGNYGYTF.

This clonotype has at least ten counts. The CDR3 is CASTPGSRSGEQFF. In DNA, the CDR3 is TGTGCCAGCACCCCGGGTAGTCGCTCCGGTGAGCAGTTCTTC. The genes are TRBV2 and TRBJ2-1; D not certain. Trimming removed 7 bases from V and 9 bases from J, with 19 bases in between. Per the germline V gene, CDR1 is SNHLY and CDR2 is FYNNEI. The CDR3 is 14 amino acids.

This clonotype was detected a few times. The chain recombines TRBV20-1 with TRBJ1-5, with 9 nucleotides matching TRBD1. Germline CDR1 is DFQATT and CDR2 is SNEGSKA (reference sequence). The CDR3 has 15 residues. V was pared by 6 bases and J by 4 bases, with 10 bases of the junction left unmatched. CDR3 residues: CSAAPGQGRNQPQHF. The CDR3 bases are TGCAGTGCCGCCCCGGGACAGGGCCGAAATCAGCCCCAGCATTTT.

The rearrangement links TRBV6-5 to TRBJ1-5; D not certain. Trimming removed 2 bases from V and 5 bases from J, with 13 bases in between. Germline-derived CDR1 and CDR2 are MNHEY and SVGAGI. The CDR3 consists of 15 residues. The CDR3 is CASSYGPGIDQPQHF. The DNA for the CDR3 is TGTGCCAGCAGTTACGGCCCAGGTATCGATCAGCCCCAGCATTTT.

The gene calls are TRBV7-2 and TRBJ1-1; possible D gene TRBD1, 5 bases. Germline V gene sequence: CDR1 SGHTA, CDR2 FQGNSA. V lost 5 bases and J 10 bases, leaving 14 bases between the germline ends. The CDR3 length is 12 residues. The CDR3, as DNA: TGTGCCAGCAGCCTAATGGTGGGGCCAGCTTTCTTT. Translated: CASSLMVGPAFF.

Of note for this clonotype: A much more abundant neighbour one base away suggests this may be a read error. This chain links TRBV7-2 with TRBJ2-7; 8 bases fit TRBD2. Germline V gene data show CDR1 as SGHTA and CDR2 as FQGNSA. With 5 bases clipped from V and 7 bases from J, the junction kept 13 bases outside the gene matches. This CDR3 has 15 amino acids. CDR3 nucleotide sequence: TGTGCCAGCAGCCAGACTAGCGCCCCCTACAATGAGCAGTACTTC. This gives the protein CASSQTSAPYNEQYF.

The chain uses TRBV7-8 and TRBJ2-5, with TRBD2 matching 7 bases. The V gene end was trimmed by 10 bases and the J gene end by 1 base; junction bases not matched to a gene: 9. CDR3 length: 14 residues. Germline CDR1 is SGHVS and CDR2 is FQNEAQ. The DNA of the CDR3 is TGTGCCACCTCATCCGGGACTACCCAAGAGACCCAGTACTTC. This gives the protein CATSSGTTQETQYF.

The chain is built from TRBV2 and TRBJ2-7; D gene ambiguous. The V gene's germline CDR1 is SNHLY and CDR2 FYNNEI. The CDR3 loop spans 14 amino acids. V lost 0 bases, J lost 4 bases, and 10 bases lay in between. DNA of the CDR3: TGTGCCAGCAGTGAAGCCGAGGACCGTTACGAGCAGTACTTC. It is translated as CASSEAEDRYEQYF.

This clonotype was seen a few times. The chain carries TRBV9 and TRBJ2-3; D might be TRBD2 (5 bases). V dropped 4 bases and J dropped 4 bases, with 28 bases sitting between them. The CDR3 covers 19 residues. Germline CDR1 reads SGDLS; CDR2 reads YYNGEE. CDR3 loop: CASSPRLNLKGEGPDTQYF. CDR3 DNA: TGTGCCAGCAGCCCCAGACTGAATTTGAAAGGAGAGGGCCCAGATACGCAGTATTTT.

J is TRBJ2-3 and V is TRBV7-2; D is unclear. Germline CDR1 SGHTA, CDR2 FQGNSA. The CDR3 consists of 12 residues. Between the trimmed V and J ends, which lost 1 base and 7 bases, there was a span of 6 bases. CDR3 loop: CASSLVFHTQYF. The CDR3 DNA reads as TGTGCCAGCAGCTTAGTATTCCATACGCAGTATTTT.